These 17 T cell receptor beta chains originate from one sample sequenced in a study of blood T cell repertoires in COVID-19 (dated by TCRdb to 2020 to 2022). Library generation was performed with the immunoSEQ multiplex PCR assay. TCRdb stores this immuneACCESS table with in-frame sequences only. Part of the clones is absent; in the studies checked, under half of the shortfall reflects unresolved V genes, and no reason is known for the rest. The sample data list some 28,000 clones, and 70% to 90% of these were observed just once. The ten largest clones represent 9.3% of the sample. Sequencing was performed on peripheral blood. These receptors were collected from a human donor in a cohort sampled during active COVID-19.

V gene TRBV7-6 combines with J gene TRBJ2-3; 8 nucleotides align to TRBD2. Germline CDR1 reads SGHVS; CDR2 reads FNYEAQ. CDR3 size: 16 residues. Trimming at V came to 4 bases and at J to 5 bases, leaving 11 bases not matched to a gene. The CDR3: CASSSGAGGAIDTQYF. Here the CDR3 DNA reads TGTGCCAGCAGCTCTGGGGCCGGGGGGGCCATAGATACGCAGTATTTT.

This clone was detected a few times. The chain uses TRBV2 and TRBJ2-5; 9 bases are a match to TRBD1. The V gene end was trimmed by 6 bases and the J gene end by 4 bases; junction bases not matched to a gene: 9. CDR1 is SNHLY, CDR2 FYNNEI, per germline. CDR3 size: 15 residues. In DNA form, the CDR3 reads TGTGCCAGCAGAGGACAGGGGACGAGGGGAGAGACCCAGTACTTC. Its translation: CASRGQGTRGETQYF.

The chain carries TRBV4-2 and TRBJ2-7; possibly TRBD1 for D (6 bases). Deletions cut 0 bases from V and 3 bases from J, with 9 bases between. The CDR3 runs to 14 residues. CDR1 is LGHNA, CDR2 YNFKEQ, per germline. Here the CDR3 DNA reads TGTGCCAGCAGCCAAGATCTGGGACACTACGAGCAGTACTTC. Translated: CASSQDLGHYEQYF.

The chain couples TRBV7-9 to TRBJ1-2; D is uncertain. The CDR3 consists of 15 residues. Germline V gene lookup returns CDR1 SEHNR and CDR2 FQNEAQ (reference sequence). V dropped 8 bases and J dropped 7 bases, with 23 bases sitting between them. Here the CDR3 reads CASLSGDGWVVGYTF. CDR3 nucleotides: TGTGCCAGCCTGAGCGGTGACGGATGGGTGGTTGGCTACACCTTC. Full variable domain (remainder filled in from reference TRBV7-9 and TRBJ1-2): DTGVSQNPRHKITKRGQNVTFRCDPISEHNRLYWYRQTLGQGPEFLTYFQNEAQLEKSRLLSDRFSAERPKGSFSTLEIQRTEQGDSAMYLCASLSGDGWVVGYTFGSGTRLTVV.

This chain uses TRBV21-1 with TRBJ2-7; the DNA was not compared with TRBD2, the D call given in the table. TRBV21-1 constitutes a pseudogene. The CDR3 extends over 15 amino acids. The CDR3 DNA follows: TGTGCCAGCAGCCGCGGCGTACGGAGAGAAAGCGAGCAGTACTTC. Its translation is CASSRGVRRESEQYF.

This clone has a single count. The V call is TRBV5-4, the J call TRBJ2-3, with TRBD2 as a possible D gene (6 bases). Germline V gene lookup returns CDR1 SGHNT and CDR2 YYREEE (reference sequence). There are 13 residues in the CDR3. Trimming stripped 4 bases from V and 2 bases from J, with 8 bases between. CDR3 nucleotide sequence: TGTGCCAGCAGCCGGGACTCCACAGATACGCAGTATTTT. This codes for CASSRDSTDTQYF. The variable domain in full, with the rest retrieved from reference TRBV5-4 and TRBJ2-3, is ETGVTQSPTHLIKTRGQQVTLRCSSQSGHNTVSWYQQALGQGPQFIFQYYREEENGRGNFPPRFSGLQFPNYSSELNVNALELDDSALYLCASSRDSTDTQYFGPGTRLTVL.

The CDR3 nucleotides are TGCGCCAGCAGCTTGGAGACAGGGAGCACTGAAGCTTTCTTT. Its translation: CASSLETGSTEAFF. This chain joins TRBV5-1 and TRBJ1-1; 7 bases map to TRBD1. This CDR3 is 14 amino acids long. The germline gives CDR1 SGHRS, CDR2 YFSETQ. V shed 0 bases, J shed 4 bases, and the junction held 3 bases outside the gene matches.

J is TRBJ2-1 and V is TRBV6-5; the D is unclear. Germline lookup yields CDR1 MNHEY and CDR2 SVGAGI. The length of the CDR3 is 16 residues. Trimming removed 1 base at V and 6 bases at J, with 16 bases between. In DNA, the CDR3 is TGTGCCAGCAGTTACTTGGCGGCAAATACGGGCAATGAGCAGTTCTTC. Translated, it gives CASSYLAANTGNEQFF.

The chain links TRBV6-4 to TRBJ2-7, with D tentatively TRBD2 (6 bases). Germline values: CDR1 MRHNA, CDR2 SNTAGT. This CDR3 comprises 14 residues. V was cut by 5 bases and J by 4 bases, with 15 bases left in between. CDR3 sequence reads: CASSRLDISYEQYF. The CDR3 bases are TGTGCCAGCAGTCGACTAGATATATCGTACGAGCAGTACTTC.

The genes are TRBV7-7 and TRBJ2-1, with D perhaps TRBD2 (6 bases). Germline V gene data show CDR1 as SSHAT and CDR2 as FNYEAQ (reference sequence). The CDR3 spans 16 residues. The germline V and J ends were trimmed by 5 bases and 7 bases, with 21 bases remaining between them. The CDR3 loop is CASSPIRTSRMNEQFF. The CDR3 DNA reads TGTGCCAGCAGCCCAATCAGAACTAGCAGAATGAATGAGCAGTTCTTC.

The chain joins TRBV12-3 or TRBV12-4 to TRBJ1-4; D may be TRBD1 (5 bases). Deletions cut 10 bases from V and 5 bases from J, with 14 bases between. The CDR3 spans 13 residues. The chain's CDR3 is CATAGRLNEKLFF. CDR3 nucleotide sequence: TGTGCCACCGCGGGACGGCTGAATGAAAAACTGTTTTTT.

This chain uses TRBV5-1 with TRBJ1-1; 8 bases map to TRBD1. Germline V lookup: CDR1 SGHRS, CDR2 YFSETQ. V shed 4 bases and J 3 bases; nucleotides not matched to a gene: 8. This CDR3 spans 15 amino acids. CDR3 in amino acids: CASSPWTGTDTEAFF. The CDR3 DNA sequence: TGCGCCAGCAGCCCGTGGACAGGGACTGACACTGAAGCTTTCTTT.

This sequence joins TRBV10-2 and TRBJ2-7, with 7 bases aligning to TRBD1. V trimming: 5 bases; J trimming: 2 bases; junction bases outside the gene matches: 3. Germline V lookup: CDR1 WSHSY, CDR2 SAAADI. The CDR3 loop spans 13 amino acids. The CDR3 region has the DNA TGCGCCAGCAGTCTAACAGGGGCCTACGAGCAGTACTTC. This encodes CASSLTGAYEQYF.

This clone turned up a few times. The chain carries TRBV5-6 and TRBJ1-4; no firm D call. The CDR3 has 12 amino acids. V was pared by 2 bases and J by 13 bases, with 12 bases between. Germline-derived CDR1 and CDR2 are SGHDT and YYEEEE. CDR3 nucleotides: TGTGCCAGCAGCTTTGGTGACGGAGCACTGTTTTTT. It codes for CASSFGDGALFF.

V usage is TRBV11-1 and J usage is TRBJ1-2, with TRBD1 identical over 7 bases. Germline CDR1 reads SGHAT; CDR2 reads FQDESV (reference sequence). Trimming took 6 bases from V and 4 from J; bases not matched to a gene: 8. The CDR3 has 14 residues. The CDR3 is CASREDRAPYGYTF. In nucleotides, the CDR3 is TGTGCCAGCAGAGAAGACAGGGCCCCCTATGGCTACACCTTC.

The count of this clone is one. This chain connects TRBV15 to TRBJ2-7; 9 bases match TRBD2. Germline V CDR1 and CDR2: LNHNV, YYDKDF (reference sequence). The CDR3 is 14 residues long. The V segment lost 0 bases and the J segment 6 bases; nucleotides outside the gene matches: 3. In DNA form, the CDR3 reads TGTGCCACCAGCAGAGATAGCGGGAGTCCCGAGCAGTACTTC. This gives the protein CATSRDSGSPEQYF. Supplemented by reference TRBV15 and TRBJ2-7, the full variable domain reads DAMVIQNPRYQVTQFGKPVTLSCSQTLNHNVMYWYQQKSSQAPKLLFHYYDKDFNNEADTPDNFQSRRPNTSFCFLDIRSPGLGDTAMYLCATSRDSGSPEQYFGPGTRLTVT.

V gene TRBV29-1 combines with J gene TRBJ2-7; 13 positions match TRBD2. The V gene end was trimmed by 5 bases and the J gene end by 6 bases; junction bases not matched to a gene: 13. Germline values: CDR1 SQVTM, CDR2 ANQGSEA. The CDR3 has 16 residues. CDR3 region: CSVTGTSGISSLEQYF. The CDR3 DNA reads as TGCAGCGTTACCGGGACTAGCGGGATATCCTCCCTCGAGCAGTACTTC.